The rows below give T cell receptor beta chains drawn from one sample of a study of patients and donors after allogeneic stem cell transplantation. In TCRdb, the RT-PCR reads were re-called with MiXCR into one record per CDR3 protein. This sample has roughly 230,000 distinct CDR3 sequences; 11% to 15% occur once, and the top ten carry around 10%. The sequenced sample consisted of blood, either unsorted or a sorted T cell fraction (not recorded which). Source of these receptors: a human donor who was either an allogeneic HSCT recipient or a stem cell or donor lymphocyte infusion donor (not recorded which). It is not recorded whose cells these are; they may come from a transplant donor. Each CDR3 is given with its conserved first and last residue. D genes are given only for firm matches. Size values are once, few and many counts, or a class for expanded clones, and some rows have none.

TRBV3-1	NA	TRBJ2-3	many	CASSLRSAADTQYF	TGTGCCAGCAGCCTCAGATCGGCGGCAGATACGCAGTATTTT
TRBV20-1	NA	TRBJ1-2	few	CSARGAGSFTNYGYTF	TGCAGTGCTAGAGGGGCGGGGAGCTTCACTAACTATGGCTACACCTTC
TRBV7-2	TRBD2	TRBJ2-5	few	CASTRLGLESETQYF	TGTGCCAGCACCCGATTAGGACTAGAATCAGAGACCCAGTACTTC
TRBV9	TRBD1	TRBJ1-2	NA	CASSETGAGYTF	TGTGCCAGCAGCGAGACAGGGGCCGGCTACACCTTC
TRBV20-1	TRBD2	TRBJ2-7	few	CSAGSSGRGYEQYF	TGCAGTGCTGGATCTAGCGGGAGGGGTTACGAGCAGTACTTC
TRBV20-1	NA	TRBJ2-2	NA	CSASDYRAGELFF	TGCAGTGCTAGCGACTACAGGGCCGGGGAGCTGTTTTTT
TRBV2	TRBD1	TRBJ2-7	many	CASQGGTGSYEQYF	TGTGCCAGTCAAGGTGGGACAGGGTCCTACGAGCAGTACTTC
TRBV9	TRBD1	TRBJ1-1	few	CASSVRPQGGYSEAFF	TGTGCCAGCAGCGTAAGACCCCAGGGGGGATATTCTGAAGCTTTCTTT
TRBV12-3/TRBV12-4	NA	TRBJ2-2	NA	CASRPEGAGELFF	TGTGCCAGCAGGCCCGAGGGGGCCGGGGAGCTGTTTTTT
TRBV5-1	TRBD1	TRBJ2-5	many	CASSVGGGSETQYF	TGCGCCAGCAGCGTAGGGGGCGGGTCGGAGACCCAGTACTTC
TRBV5-8	NA	TRBJ1-3	many	CASSSPLDNSGNTIYF	TGTGCCAGCAGCTCCCCTCTTGACAACTCTGGAAACACCATATATTTT
TRBV15	TRBD2	TRBJ2-4	many	CATSEGSGGKNIQYF	TGTGCCACCAGCGAAGGATCGGGGGGGAAAAACATTCAGTACTTC
TRBV20-1	NA	TRBJ2-5	NA	CSAPTQAVGETQYF	TGCAGTGCTCCGACGCAAGCGGTTGGGGAGACCCAGTACTTC
TRBV19	TRBD1	TRBJ1-1	few	CASRYRGSEAFF	TGTGCCAGTAGATACAGGGGTAGTGAAGCTTTCTTT
TRBV14	TRBD2	TRBJ2-3	NA	CASSLGTSGKDTQYF	TGTGCCAGCAGCCTCGGGACTAGCGGGAAAGATACGCAGTATTTT
TRBV7-2	NA	TRBJ1-1	NA	CASSSKGMAGRTEAFF	TGTGCCAGCAGCTCAAAAGGTATGGCAGGGAGAACTGAAGCTTTCTTT
TRBV5-1	NA	TRBJ1-3	NA	CASSLAGRGNTIYF	TGCGCCAGCAGCTTGGCAGGGAGAGGAAACACCATATATTTT
TRBV7-2	TRBD1	TRBJ2-1	few	CASSLGGQGLAEQFF	TGTGCCAGCAGCTTAGGGGGACAGGGGCTCGCTGAGCAGTTCTTC
TRBV29-1	NA	TRBJ2-7	few	CSVLRQGGKTGEQYF	TGCAGCGTTTTGCGGCAGGGGGGCAAGACGGGCGAGCAGTACTTC
TRBV5-1	NA	TRBJ1-4	many	CASSVEGVELFF	TGCGCCAGCAGCGTTGAAGGGGTTGAACTGTTTTTT
TRBV19	NA	TRBJ2-2	NA	CASIGTGELFF	TGTGCCAGTATTGGCACCGGGGAGCTGTTTTTT
TRBV13	NA	TRBJ2-7	NA	CATGGARTYEQYF	TGTGCCACCGGTGGGGCCCGCACCTACGAGCAGTACTTC
TRBV6-5	NA	TRBJ1-5	NA	CASSYQGREGQPQHF	TGTGCCAGCAGTTACCAGGGCAGGGAGGGCCAGCCCCAGCATTTT
TRBV5-6	NA	TRBJ2-5	many	CASSLGARETQYF	TGTGCCAGCAGCTTGGGTGCGCGGGAGACCCAGTACTTC
TRBV6-5	NA	TRBJ2-3	many	CASSYERTEDTQYF	TGTGCCAGCAGTTACGAAAGGACGGAGGATACGCAGTATTTT
TRBV7-7	TRBD2	TRBJ2-1	NA	CASGLGTSDYNEQFF	TGTGCTAGCGGCTTAGGGACTAGCGACTACAATGAGCAGTTCTTC
TRBV20-1	NA	TRBJ2-7	few	CSARDRSRVYEQYF	TGCAGTGCTAGAGATCGTAGTAGGGTGTACGAGCAGTACTTC
TRBV7-9	NA	TRBJ2-3	many	CASSLPQRTDTQYF	TGTGCCAGCAGCTTACCGCAGCGCACAGATACGCAGTATTTT